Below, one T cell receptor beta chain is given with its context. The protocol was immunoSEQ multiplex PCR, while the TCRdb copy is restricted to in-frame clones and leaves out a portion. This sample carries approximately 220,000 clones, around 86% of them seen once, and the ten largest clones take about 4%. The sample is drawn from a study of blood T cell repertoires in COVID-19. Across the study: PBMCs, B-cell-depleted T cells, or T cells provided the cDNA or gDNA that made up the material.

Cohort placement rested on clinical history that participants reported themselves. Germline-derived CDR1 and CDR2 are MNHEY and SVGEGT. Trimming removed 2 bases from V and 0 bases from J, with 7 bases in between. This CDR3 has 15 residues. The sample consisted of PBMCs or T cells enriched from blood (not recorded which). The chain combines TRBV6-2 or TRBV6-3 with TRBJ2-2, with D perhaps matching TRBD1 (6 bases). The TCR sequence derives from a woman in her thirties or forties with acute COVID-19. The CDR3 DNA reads TGTGCCAGCAGTTACGGGGGCTCGAACACCGGGGAGCTGTTTTTT. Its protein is CASSYGGSNTGELFF.